This TCR beta chain was recovered during a study of beta chain features in type 1 diabetes. Study at large: Sorted cells numbering approximately 110,000,000 were examined across all samples.

Study results and caveats: Researchers reported that naive, central memory and Treg TCRB repertoires appeared more similar in patients than in healthy donors. TCRB CDR3 length was moderately but significantly reduced in all four CD4+ subsets of Type 1 diabetes patients. The study notes PCR might favor shorter templates equally in patients and controls.

Only a few counts were recorded for this clone. The target antigen is unknown. Investigators reverse transcribed all isolated RNA, so they sequenced expressed TCRB transcripts. Generated by immunoSEQ multiplex PCR, the TCRdb table keeps only in-frame clones and is missing some. The sample has approximately 730,000 clones, 10% to 15% seen once. V lost 5 bases, J lost 8 bases, and 11 bases stayed unmatched. Germline V CDR1 and CDR2: SGHTA, FQGTGA. The CDR3 sequence is 16 residues long. The material sequenced was naive CD4+ T cells from blood. The clonotype was recovered from a man aged 18 to 35 with type 1 diabetes. The rearrangement uses TRBV7-3 and TRBJ2-1; 11 bases fit TRBD1. The CDR3 nucleotides read TGTGCCAGCAGCAAAAGCCCCGGGACAGGGGGAGATGAGCAGTTCTTC. Translating it yields CASSKSPGTGGDEQFF. The full variable domain, in which reference TRBV7-3 and TRBJ2-1 provide the parts outside the CDR3, is GAGVSQTPSNKVTEKGKYVELRCDPISGHTALYWYRQSLGQGPEFLIYFQGTGAADDSGLPNDRFFAVRPEGSVSTLKIQRTERGDSAVYLCASSKSPGTGGDEQFFGPGTRLTVL.